This T cell receptor (beta chain) stems from a study of T cell responses to AZD1222 COVID-19 vaccine (dated by TCRdb to about 2021). Background on the whole study: A total of 233 trial participants underwent TCR sequencing, of whom about 200 had received two doses of AZD1222 and around 26 had received two doses of the MenACWY control vaccine. Trial participants were enrolled by age into 18-55, 56-69 and 70-plus year subgroups, with about 150, 28 and 57 TCR-sequenced participants respectively.

The CDR3 regions of human TCRbeta chains were subjected to immunosequencing. Processing in the source paper ran as follows. Repertoire TCRs were checked for matches against a reference library of SARS-CoV-2-specific TCRs that had been generated using the MIRA antigen-specificity platform. Breadth meant the fraction of unique TCRs that were SARS-CoV-2-associated, whereas depth meant the fraction of total T cells that were SARS-CoV-2-associated. Using the MIRA data, each spike-specific TCR was mapped to the spike region that the TCR reacts to and placed in a CD4 or CD8 class. Log10-transformed breadth and depth values were compared by one-way ANOVA with Sidak's multiple comparisons tests. The table comes from immuneACCESS by way of TCRdb, which keeps in-frame sequences with V and J called. Part of the clones is missing from these tables; in studies checked, under half for an unresolved V gene and the rest for unknown reasons. D and trimming were read from the DNA, whereas the V and J calls and clone size are those reported in that table. The sample profile shows 120,000 to 150,000 clones; around nine tenths of them were found once. The ten largest account for 1.5% to 2% of the sample.

In the case of this clone: What antigen it recognizes has not been identified. Base qualities are missing; no much larger clone stands one base away.

V and J lose 6 bases and 9 bases, and a span of 9 bases separates them. The germline V gene (reference sequence) sets CDR1 to SEHNR and CDR2 to FQNEAQ. The CDR3 has 11 amino acids, counting the end cysteine and phenylalanine. Left in the record is the CDR3 DNA by itself, 33 bases read in frame from the first base. Study-level results and caveats: Participants were mostly white British and included more females than males, and it was suggested by the authors that clonal diversity may have been underestimated. Conclusions about previously exposed vaccinees were limited because only a handful of AZD1222 recipients were SARS-CoV-2 seropositive at baseline. Because no day 14 peak-response samples were available, the repertoires could be characterized only after the peak T cell response. Vaccine-associated CD4 TCRs spanned the whole spike protein, with dominant responses in regions 160-218 and 743-854. In the small 56-69-year group, the increase in depth fell short of significance, most likely because of low power. A significant rise in spike-specific TCR breadth and depth was observed after two AZD1222 doses relative to day 0 and relative to MenACWY recipients. Epitopes outside the regions mutated in the B.1.351 and B.1.1.7 variants were reportedly recognized by nearly half of the unique spike-specific TCRs.

The sample's time point label, decoded: about 28 days (+/-7) after the second vaccine dose. AZD1222 recipients given second doses at about 4 weeks or at about 12 weeks were pooled, since spike-specific TCR depth and breadth were not found to differ between the two schedules. Samples from vaccinated people were obtained from the UK trials COV001 and COV002, which included a single-blind randomized controlled phase 2/3 trial of AZD1222 (ChAdOx1 nCoV-19) in healthy adults. For TCRbeta chain sequencing, PBMC samples were collected from trial participants at day 0 and at day 28 after the second dose. This sequence originates from an adult who received the AZD1222 COVID-19 vaccine. The sequence is built from TRBV7-9 and TRBJ2-1, with the D gene not confidently named. The starting material was peripheral blood, obtained 28 days after the second AZD1222 dose. The nucleotide sequence reads TGTGCCAGCAGTGTACTCGGTGAGCAGTTCTTC. Its product reads: CASSVLGEQFF.